One and the same sample provided the 19 T cell receptor beta chains below, sequenced in a study of CD8+ T cells in alopecia areata. It was cDNA, reverse transcribed from extracted RNA, that served as the sequencing template. Some clones are missing from TCRdb's copy, which holds only in-frame ones; the method was immunoSEQ multiplex PCR. Of some 100,000 clones detected, roughly 66% appear once; the ten largest clones hold about 3%. Input material: CD4+ T cells sorted from blood. The source of these receptors is a human donor in good health.

This clone appeared a few times. The chain links TRBV7-9 to TRBJ2-3, with a possible D match to TRBD1 (6 bases). Trimming took off 10 bases at V and 2 bases at J, with 10 bases between the two ends. CDR3 length equals 12 residues. Germline CDR1 is SEHNR and CDR2 is FQNEAQ (reference sequence). CDR3 DNA sequence: TGTGCCACCATGGGGGCCACAGATACGCAGTATTTT. Encoded protein: CATMGATDTQYF.

The chain recombines TRBV5-1 with TRBJ1-5, with 9 nucleotides matching TRBD1. With 4 bases clipped from V and 0 bases from J, the junction kept 8 bases outside the gene matches. Germline CDR1 is SGHRS and CDR2 is YFSETQ. The CDR3 totals 17 residues. The CDR3 nucleotides read TGCGCCAGCAGCGCGAGGACAGGGGACGATAGCAATCAGCCCCAGCATTTT. Its protein is CASSARTGDDSNQPQHF.

This clone was detected only once. This chain joins TRBV27 and TRBJ1-5; D is ambiguous. The CDR3 runs to 13 residues. The V and J ends lost 7 bases and 4 bases respectively, with 11 bases between them. The germline V gene encodes CDR1 MNHEY and CDR2 SMNVEV (reference sequence). CDR3 in DNA: TGTGCCAGCACCAGACTGACTAATCAGCCCCAGCATTTT. It encodes CASTRLTNQPQHF.

The chain carries TRBV29-1 and TRBJ2-3, with 7 bases that match TRBD1. CDR1 and CDR2 from the germline V gene are SQVTM and ANQGSEA. After removal of 7 bases from V and 6 bases from J, the junction contained 13 bases not matched to a gene. The CDR3 is 14 residues long. The CDR3 reads CSAEIDRAPDTQYF. DNA of the CDR3: TGCAGCGCCGAGATAGACAGGGCCCCCGATACGCAGTATTTT.

The rearrangement uses TRBV2 and TRBJ1-5; D gene unclear. The V and J ends lost 6 bases and 5 bases respectively, with 14 bases between them. Germline values: CDR1 SNHLY, CDR2 FYNNEI. This CDR3 has 14 residues. The CDR3 bases are TGTGCCAGCAGCCTGCACCTCCCCTATCAGCCCCAGCATTTT. Translated, it gives CASSLHLPYQPQHF.

The chain links TRBV29-1 to TRBJ1-2; D remains unclear. This CDR3 has 11 residues. Trimming took off 8 bases at V and 7 bases at J, with 14 bases between the two ends. CDR1 is SQVTM, CDR2 ANQGSEA, per germline. The CDR3 here is CSTDQVPGYTF. The CDR3 DNA follows: TGCAGCACCGATCAAGTACCTGGCTACACCTTC.

This chain links TRBV29-1 with TRBJ2-7; 8 nucleotides line up with TRBD1. The germline CDR1 and CDR2 sequences are SQVTM and ANQGSEA. V was clipped by 2 bases and J by 7 bases; unmatched bases: 4. CDR3 length: 12 amino acids. The CDR3 region is CSVEQGAKEQYF. CDR3 nucleotides: TGCAGCGTTGAACAGGGGGCGAAAGAGCAGTACTTC.

The J gene is TRBJ2-1, the V gene TRBV19; D gene uncertain. Trimming pared 5 bases from V and 1 base from J, leaving 9 bases between. Per the germline V gene, CDR1 is LNHDA and CDR2 is SQIVND (reference sequence). The CDR3 is 14 residues long. The CDR3 region has the DNA TGTGCCAGTAGTGTAAGGGCATCCTACAATGAGCAGTTCTTC. This sequence encodes CASSVRASYNEQFF.

There are a few counts of this clone. The chain uses TRBV30 and TRBJ1-1; unclear D gene. The CDR3 is 11 amino acids. Germline V gives CDR1 GTSNPN, CDR2 SVGIG (reference sequence). V was clipped by 5 bases and J by 7 bases, with 11 bases between them. CDR3 amino acids: CAWGGVGEAFF. CDR3 nucleotides: TGTGCCTGGGGAGGAGTGGGTGAAGCTTTCTTT.

This sequence joins TRBV7-3 and TRBJ2-1, with TRBD2 matching 7 bases. The CDR3 loop spans 15 amino acids. V was pared by 0 bases and J by 5 bases, with 4 bases of the junction left unmatched. CDR1 is SGHTA, CDR2 FQGTGA, per germline. The CDR3 nucleotides are TGTGCCAGCAGCTTAACTGGGAGCGGGAACAATGAGCAGTTCTTC. Protein product: CASSLTGSGNNEQFF.

The sample holds a few counts of this clone. Within the sample, other DNA sequences also encode this same CDR3. The chain carries TRBV2 and TRBJ1-2, with D possibly TRBD1 on 5 matching bases. V lost 4 bases to trimming and J lost 2 bases, with 8 bases between them. Germline-derived CDR1 and CDR2 are SNHLY and FYNNEI. The CDR3 extends over 13 amino acids. CDR3 protein: CASSGTPNYGYTF. CDR3 DNA: TGTGCCAGCAGTGGGACACCAAACTATGGCTACACCTTC. Full variable domain (remainder filled in from reference TRBV2 and TRBJ1-2): EPEVTQTPSHQVTQMGQEVILRCVPISNHLYFYWYRQILGQKVEFLVSFYNNEISEKSEIFDDQFSVERPDGSNFTLKIRSTKLEDSAMYFCASSGTPNYGYTFGSGTRLTVV.

This clone was picked up a small number of times. The genes are TRBV29-1 and TRBJ1-1; possible D gene TRBD1, 6 bases. Germline lookup yields CDR1 SQVTM and CDR2 ANQGSEA. This CDR3 has 12 amino acids. Trimming shortened V by 8 bases and J by 2 bases, and 12 bases separated the two germline ends. In DNA, the CDR3 is TGCAGCACCTTGACAGGTAACACTGAAGCTTTCTTT. Translation gives CSTLTGNTEAFF. Combining the CDR3 with reference TRBV29-1 and TRBJ1-1 gives the whole variable domain SAVISQKPSRDICQRGTSLTIQCQVDSQVTMMFWYRQQPGQSLTLIATANQGSEATYESGFVIDKFPISRPNLTFSTLTVSNMSPEDSSIYLCSTLTGNTEAFFGQGTRLTVV.

This clone was detected a few times. The V call is TRBV18, the J call TRBJ2-5, with TRBD1 as a possible D gene (6 bases). CDR1 KGHSH and CDR2 LQKENI come from the germline V gene. This CDR3 is 14 amino acids long. V lost 3 bases and J 2 bases, leaving 10 bases between the germline ends. The CDR3 bases are TGTGCCAGCTCACCTCGGGACATACAAGAGACCCAGTACTTC. Translating it yields CASSPRDIQETQYF.

A word on this clone: The sample contains more than one DNA sequence encoding this CDR3. The chain links TRBV27 to TRBJ1-1; 7 bases match TRBD1. CDR3 size: 13 residues. J lost 4 bases, V lost 5 bases, and 4 bases had no gene match. The germline V gene encodes CDR1 MNHEY and CDR2 SMNVEV (reference sequence). CDR3 sequence: CASSLQGSTEAFF. The CDR3 DNA reads TGTGCCAGCAGTCTACAGGGGAGCACTGAAGCTTTCTTT.

The J gene is TRBJ2-5, the V gene TRBV29-1; D unresolved. V shed 4 bases and J shed 5 bases, with 14 bases lying between them. Germline V CDR1 and CDR2: SQVTM, ANQGSEA. There are 13 residues in the CDR3. CDR3 amino acids: CSVVSLYGETQYF. The CDR3 coding sequence is TGCAGCGTTGTTAGCCTGTATGGGGAGACCCAGTACTTC.

This clone was counted between two and nine times. The chain links TRBV10-3 to TRBJ2-3; D might be TRBD2 (5 bases). The V and J ends lost 6 bases and 6 bases respectively, with 10 bases between them. Per the germline V gene, CDR1 is ENHRY and CDR2 is SYGVKD. This CDR3 has 12 residues. The CDR3 nucleotides read TGTGCCATCAGCCTCGGGGAGGATACGCAGTATTTT. This codes for CAISLGEDTQYF.

This clone appeared a few times. The CDR3 DNA is TGTGCCAGCAGTTTGGACAGGGTGGCGTACGAGCAGTACTTC. This translates into CASSLDRVAYEQYF. The chain combines TRBV28 with TRBJ2-7; TRBD1 aligns across 8 bases. The CDR3 is 14 amino acids. Germline V gives CDR1 MDHEN, CDR2 SYDVKM. Trimming cost V 3 bases and J 4 bases; bases outside gene matches: 5.

V usage is TRBV29-1 and J usage is TRBJ1-2, with D unresolved. With 0 bases removed from V and 8 bases from J, the gap between germline ends came to 19 bases. The germline V gene has CDR1 SQVTM and CDR2 ANQGSEA. This CDR3 has 15 amino acids. CDR3 bases: TGCAGCGTTGAAGATAGGAGGGCAAACAACTGGGGCTACACCTTC. It translates to CSVEDRRANNWGYTF. Complete variable domain (other parts from reference TRBV29-1 and TRBJ1-2): SAVISQKPSRDICQRGTSLTIQCQVDSQVTMMFWYRQQPGQSLTLIATANQGSEATYESGFVIDKFPISRPNLTFSTLTVSNMSPEDSSIYLCSVEDRRANNWGYTFGSGTRLTVV.

This chain links TRBV5-1 with TRBJ2-3; no firm D call. Looked up from germline, CDR1 is SGHRS and CDR2 is YFSETQ. The V gene lost 0 bases and the J gene lost 5 bases, with 10 bases spanning the gap. The CDR3 spans 14 residues. CDR3: CASSLAPPKDTQYF. The CDR3 coding sequence is TGCGCCAGCAGCTTGGCGCCACCTAAAGATACGCAGTATTTT.